What follows are 30 T cell receptor beta chains derived from one specimen sequenced in a study of low-dose radiotherapy and immunotherapy resistance in tumors (dated by TCRdb to 2022 to 2024). To make first-strand cDNA, Superscript III was used along with a set of TRAV- and TRBV-specific primers so that both the TCRalpha and TCRbeta chains were covered. TCRs were amplified with Phusion for 20 PCR cycles, with a constant-region primer paired with the adapter attached to the V primers. TCRdb took the public reads, trimmed them with fastp at Q25, ran MiXCR for clone calling and kept in-frame beta chains. Every CDR3 protein is listed once, alongside the most common genes and DNA of its rows. Across this sample there are roughly 10,000 distinct CDR3 sequences, with approximately 65% seen only once. The ten largest clones add up to approximately 10% of the sample. The source of these receptors is a human donor with advanced metastatic prostate, ovarian, gallbladder or colorectal cancer (not recorded which). This table probably holds off-target reads from a library built for another chain.

V is TRBV2 and J is TRBJ1-2; 8 nucleotides line up with TRBD1. Germline CDR1 reads SNHLY; CDR2 reads FYNNEI. V trimming: 4 bases; J trimming: 13 bases; junction bases outside the gene matches: 5. The CDR3 covers 11 residues. CDR3 DNA sequence: TGTGCCAGCAGTGGAGGACAGGGTGGCACCTTC. Translated: CASSGGQGGTF. Complete variable domain (other parts from reference TRBV2 and TRBJ1-2): EPEVTQTPSHQVTQMGQEVILRCVPISNHLYFYWYRQILGQKVEFLVSFYNNEISEKSEIFDDQFSVERPDGSNFTLKIRSTKLEDSAMYFCASSGGQGGTFGSGTRLTVV.

V gene TRBV18 combines with J gene TRBJ2-1; 7 positions agree with TRBD1. The CDR3 loop spans 17 amino acids. In germline, CDR1 is KGHSH, CDR2 LQKENI. The V segment lost 3 bases and the J segment 0 bases; nucleotides outside the gene matches: 8. CDR3 region: CASSPPRTGNSYNEQFF. CDR3 coding DNA: TGTGCCAGCTCACCTCCCAGGACAGGCAACTCCTACAATGAGCAGTTCTTC.

V is TRBV19 and J is TRBJ1-1, with a weak D call TRBD1 (5 bases). Trimming shortened V by 7 bases and J by 1 base, and 16 bases separated the two germline ends. The CDR3 runs to 15 residues. CDR1 is LNHDA and CDR2 is SQIVND in the germline V gene (reference sequence). The CDR3 DNA is TGTGCCAGTACCTCCTGGAGCGGGGGGAACACTGAAGCTTTCTTT. Its protein product is CASTSWSGGNTEAFF.

This clonotype was picked up one time. This chain connects TRBV20-1 to TRBJ2-1, with D possibly matching TRBD2 (6 bases). Germline V lookup: CDR1 DFQATT, CDR2 SNEGSKA (reference sequence). Between the trimmed V and J ends, which lost 0 bases and 0 bases, there was a span of 12 bases. The CDR3 loop spans 16 amino acids. This chain's CDR3 is CSARDFGTGSYNEQFF. The CDR3 coding sequence is TGCAGTGCTAGAGATTTCGGGACTGGCTCCTACAATGAGCAGTTCTTC.

This clonotype was picked up a small number of times. This chain uses TRBV6-8 with TRBJ1-1; D may be TRBD1 (5 bases). V was clipped by 6 bases and J by 3 bases, with 14 bases between them. The CDR3 extends over 14 amino acids. CDR1 MNHGY and CDR2 SAAAGT come from the germline V gene. The CDR3 spells CASRFSGRDTEAFF. The CDR3 nucleotides are TGTGCCAGCAGGTTCTCAGGGAGGGACACTGAAGCTTTCTTT.

V is TRBV10-3 and J is TRBJ2-1; the D gene is possibly TRBD2 (5 bases). The CDR3 totals 13 residues. The germline CDR1 and CDR2 sequences are ENHRY and SYGVKD. V lost 7 bases and J 2 bases, leaving 9 bases between the germline ends. The CDR3 is CAITSGTYNEQFF. The CDR3 nucleotides are TGTGCCATCACCTCCGGGACCTACAATGAGCAGTTCTTC.

This clonotype was detected only once. This rearrangement joins TRBV6-2 or TRBV6-3 to TRBJ1-5; D is perhaps TRBD1 (6 bases). The V gene lost 5 bases and the J gene lost 0 bases, with 11 bases spanning the gap. CDR1 and CDR2 from the germline V gene are MNHEY and SVGEGT. CDR3 length equals 15 residues. CDR3 coding DNA: TGTGCCAGCAGTCGTGACAGGAGTAGCAATCAGCCCCAGCATTTT. Residues: CASSRDRSSNQPQHF.

For this clonotype: An end of the junction does not agree with germline; a read error may underlie this. This chain uses TRBV7-7 with TRBJ1-1, with no clear D. The CDR3 runs to 14 residues. Germline V gives CDR1 SSHAT, CDR2 FNYEAQ (reference sequence). The CDR3 DNA reads as TGTGCTAGCAGCTTAAACGTGGGGAGCTCTGAAGCTTTCTTT. Translation gives CASSLNVGSSEAFF.

This rearrangement joins TRBV18 to TRBJ2-7, with D tentatively TRBD1 (5 bases). The CDR3 loop spans 14 amino acids. Germline assignment: CDR1 KGHSH and CDR2 LQKENI. V dropped 6 bases and J dropped 2 bases, with 14 bases sitting between them. The DNA of the CDR3 is TGTGCCAGCTCCTCTGACCAGGGCCCCTACGAGCAGTACTTC. Translation gives CASSSDQGPYEQYF.

The genes are TRBV5-1 and TRBJ1-5, with unresolved D. Germline CDR1 SGHRS, CDR2 YFSETQ. The V end lost 0 bases, the J end lost 1 base, and 8 bases lay between the germline ends. This CDR3 region has 15 residues. This CDR3 is CASSLDSPSNQPQHF. The CDR3 coding sequence is TGCGCCAGCAGCTTGGATAGTCCGAGCAATCAGCCCCAGCATTTT. Combining the CDR3 with reference TRBV5-1 and TRBJ1-5 gives the whole variable domain KAGVTQTPRYLIKTRGQQVTLSCSPISGHRSVSWYQQTPGQGLQFLFEYFSETQRNKGNFPGRFSGRQFSNSRSEMNVSTLELGDSALYLCASSLDSPSNQPQHFGDGTRLSIL.

This clonotype was observed a handful of times. The rearrangement uses TRBV28 and TRBJ1-1, with TRBD1 identical over 8 bases. With 5 bases clipped from V and 11 bases from J, the junction kept 13 bases outside the gene matches. The V gene's germline CDR1 is MDHEN and CDR2 SYDVKM. This CDR3 region has 14 residues. The CDR3 bases are TGTGCCAGCAGTGTCCCGGGACAGGCGCCCGAGGCTTTCTTT. This sequence encodes CASSVPGQAPEAFF.

The chain joins TRBV12-3 or TRBV12-4 to TRBJ2-5, with a possible D match to TRBD1 (7 bases). The CDR3 is 13 residues long. Trimming removed 3 bases at V and 11 bases at J, with 16 bases between. The CDR3 nucleotides are TGTGCCAGCAGTTTGGCGGGCAGGGGGGCTCAGTACTTC. Its translation is CASSLAGRGAQYF.

The chain carries TRBV7-9 and TRBJ2-3; TRBD2 agrees at 9 bases. Germline V lookup: CDR1 SEHNR, CDR2 FQNEAQ (reference sequence). The CDR3 covers 16 residues. With V trimmed by 4 bases and J by 2 bases, 7 bases remained unmatched. CDR3 protein: CASSSPAGLATDTQYF. The CDR3 nucleotides are TGTGCCAGCAGCTCCCCCGCGGGACTAGCCACAGATACGCAGTATTTT.

This clonotype was picked up one time. The V and J genes are TRBV7-2 and TRBJ1-2; a weak D match, TRBD1 (6 bases). V was clipped by 5 bases and J by 8 bases, with 18 bases between them. This CDR3 is 14 amino acids long. Germline V gene lookup returns CDR1 SGHTA and CDR2 FQGNSA. The CDR3 DNA sequence: TGTGCCAGCAGCCCAAGTGGGGGCGTGAGCGGCTACACCTTC. The encoded protein is CASSPSGGVSGYTF.

The CDR3, as DNA: TGTGCCAGCAGCTTAGTCCTAGCGGGAGGTACAGATACGCAGTATTTT. Amino acids: CASSLVLAGGTDTQYF. The chain carries TRBV7-2 and TRBJ2-3; 11 nucleotides align to TRBD2. The CDR3 is 16 residues long. After removal of 1 base from V and 3 bases from J, the junction contained 3 bases not matched to a gene. Germline V gene lookup returns CDR1 SGHTA and CDR2 FQGNSA.

The chain recombines TRBV18 with TRBJ2-1, with 9 positions matching TRBD1. CDR3 length: 18 amino acids. The ends lost 3 bases at V and 1 base at J; junction bases unmatched: 10. Germline CDR1 is KGHSH and CDR2 is LQKENI. The CDR3 here is CASSPPGQGGISYNEQFF. The CDR3 DNA is TGTGCCAGCTCACCCCCGGGACAGGGCGGGATTTCCTACAATGAGCAGTTCTTC.

The rearrangement joins TRBV18 to TRBJ1-1, with a weak D call TRBD1 (5 bases). Trimming removed 3 bases from V and 6 bases from J, with 5 bases in between. The CDR3 runs to 11 residues. Germline V gives CDR1 KGHSH, CDR2 LQKENI. The CDR3 region is CASSPGAEAFF. Here the CDR3 DNA reads TGTGCCAGCTCACCGGGGGCTGAAGCTTTCTTT.

The rearrangement uses TRBV6-5 and TRBJ2-3; D gene ambiguous. Germline loops: CDR1 MNHEY, CDR2 SVGAGI. The CDR3 is 14 residues long. The V end lost 0 bases, the J end lost 3 bases, and 7 bases lay between the germline ends. Here the CDR3 DNA reads TGTGCCAGCAGTTACTCGTTCCGGACAGATACGCAGTATTTT. Translation: CASSYSFRTDTQYF.

CDR3 sequence: CASSVANVLAGGPHEQFF. In DNA form, the CDR3 reads TGTGCCAGCAGCGTAGCTAATGTCCTAGCGGGAGGGCCCCATGAGCAGTTCTTC. The V call is TRBV9, the J call TRBJ2-1; 12 bases map to TRBD2. The germline CDR1 and CDR2 sequences are SGDLS and YYNGEE. This CDR3 region has 18 residues. The trim removed 0 bases at V and 8 bases at J, leaving 12 bases unmatched.

The rearrangement links TRBV10-2 to TRBJ2-7, with 8 bases matching TRBD2. Germline V gene data show CDR1 as WSHSY and CDR2 as SAAADI. Trimming at V came to 4 bases and at J to 6 bases, leaving 29 bases not matched to a gene. CDR3 size: 21 residues. The CDR3, as DNA: TGCGCCAGCAGTGGACCCACGGGGGTGACTCCTGGACTAGCATGGTCCGTCGAGCAGTACTTC. Amino acids: CASSGPTGVTPGLAWSVEQYF.

V and J are TRBV6-6 and TRBJ2-3, with 9 bases that match TRBD2. V trimming: 2 bases; J trimming: 14 bases; junction bases outside the gene matches: 5. This CDR3 has 12 residues. Germline CDR1 MNHNY, CDR2 SVGAGI (reference sequence). CDR3 sequence: CASSYTLAGMYF. CDR3 nucleotide sequence: TGTGCCAGCAGTTACACCCTAGCGGGAATGTATTTT.

This clonotype is a singleton in its sample. The chain combines TRBV4-1 with TRBJ2-6; D is possibly TRBD2 (5 bases). From germline, CDR1 is MGHRA and CDR2 YSYEKL. The CDR3 covers 17 residues. V was shortened by 0 bases and J by 4 bases, with 13 bases between the two germline ends. This CDR3 is CASSQDQAGLGANVLTF. The CDR3 coding sequence is TGCGCCAGCAGCCAAGATCAGGCGGGCCTAGGGGCCAACGTCCTGACTTTC.

This chain joins TRBV7-2 and TRBJ2-2, with 9 bases fitting TRBD2. Germline V gene data show CDR1 as SGHTA and CDR2 as FQGNSA. The CDR3 consists of 15 residues. J lost 6 bases, V lost 2 bases, and 4 bases had no gene match. The CDR3 DNA sequence: TGTGCCAGCAGCTTAACCAGCGGGGGGCCCGGGGAGCTGTTTTTT. Translated: CASSLTSGGPGELFF.

The rearrangement links TRBV6-2 or TRBV6-3 to TRBJ2-1; D is ambiguous. Per the germline V gene, CDR1 is MNHEY and CDR2 is SVGEGT. This CDR3 contains 14 residues. V was cut by 2 bases and J by 7 bases, with 12 bases left in between. The CDR3 coding sequence is TGTGCCAGCAGTTACCAAGAAGCGAGGAATGAGCAGTTCTTC. Residues: CASSYQEARNEQFF.

This clonotype has a handful of counts. This chain connects TRBV28 to TRBJ1-6; D gene uncertain. Germline CDR1 and CDR2: MDHEN and SYDVKM. The length of the CDR3 is 14 residues. Between the trimmed V and J ends, which lost 10 bases and 0 bases, there was a span of 10 bases. CDR3 loop: CAIGGGSYNSPLHF. CDR3 coding DNA: TGTGCCATTGGCGGCGGCTCCTATAATTCACCCCTCCACTTT. The full variable domain, in which reference TRBV28 and TRBJ1-6 provide the parts outside the CDR3, is DVKVTQSSRYLVKRTGEKVFLECVQDMDHENMFWYRQDPGLGLRLIYFSYDVKMKEKGDIPEGYSVSREKKERFSLILESASTNQTSMYLCAIGGGSYNSPLHFGNGTRLTVT.

The gene calls are TRBV12-3 or TRBV12-4 and TRBJ1-1, with a tentative D call TRBD1 (5 bases). The CDR3 has 13 residues. With 8 bases removed from V and 4 bases from J, the gap between germline ends came to 14 bases. The chain's CDR3 is CASGLGPGTEAFF. DNA for the CDR3: TGTGCCAGCGGATTGGGGCCGGGCACTGAAGCTTTCTTT.

This rearrangement joins TRBV7-2 to TRBJ2-7; 7 bases match TRBD1. The CDR3 length is 17 residues. The V gene end was trimmed by 1 base and the J gene end by 0 bases; junction bases not matched to a gene: 9. Germline values: CDR1 SGHTA, CDR2 FQGNSA. The CDR3 is CASSLGGNRQGSYEQYF. In nucleotides, the CDR3 is TGTGCCAGCAGCTTAGGCGGTAATCGACAGGGCTCCTACGAGCAGTACTTC.

This clonotype was recorded once. The rearrangement uses TRBV20-1 and TRBJ2-1, with D maybe TRBD2 (5 bases). CDR3 length: 14 residues. V gave up 3 bases and J gave up 2 bases, with 11 bases separating them. In germline, CDR1 is DFQATT, CDR2 SNEGSKA (reference sequence). This CDR3 is CSARSGSAYNEQFF. In nucleotides, the CDR3 is TGCAGTGCTAGGAGTGGGAGCGCCTACAATGAGCAGTTCTTC.

This clonotype was seen a handful of times. This chain connects TRBV6-2 or TRBV6-3 to TRBJ2-3; possible D gene TRBD1, 5 bases. The CDR3 length is 15 residues. Germline-derived CDR1 and CDR2 are MNHEY and SVGEGT. Trimming pared 8 bases from V and 0 bases from J, leaving 15 bases between. CDR3 in DNA: TGTGCCAGCGCCTACAGGCCCGCCAGCACAGATACGCAGTATTTT. Its translation is CASAYRPASTDTQYF.

The rearrangement links TRBV11-1 to TRBJ2-1; no clear D gene. The CDR3 has 16 residues. V lost 1 base, J lost 2 bases, and 12 bases lay in between. Germline loops: CDR1 SGHAT, CDR2 FQDESV (reference sequence). The CDR3 DNA sequence: TGTGCCAGCAGCTTAGACTCCGCAGGAACCTACAATGAGCAGTTCTTC. It specifies CASSLDSAGTYNEQFF. The full variable domain, in which reference TRBV11-1 and TRBJ2-1 provide the parts outside the CDR3, is EAEVAQSPRYKITEKSQAVAFWCDPISGHATLYWYRQILGQGPELLVQFQDESVVDDSQLPKDRFSAERLKGVDSTLKIQPAELGDSAMYLCASSLDSAGTYNEQFFGPGTRLTVL.